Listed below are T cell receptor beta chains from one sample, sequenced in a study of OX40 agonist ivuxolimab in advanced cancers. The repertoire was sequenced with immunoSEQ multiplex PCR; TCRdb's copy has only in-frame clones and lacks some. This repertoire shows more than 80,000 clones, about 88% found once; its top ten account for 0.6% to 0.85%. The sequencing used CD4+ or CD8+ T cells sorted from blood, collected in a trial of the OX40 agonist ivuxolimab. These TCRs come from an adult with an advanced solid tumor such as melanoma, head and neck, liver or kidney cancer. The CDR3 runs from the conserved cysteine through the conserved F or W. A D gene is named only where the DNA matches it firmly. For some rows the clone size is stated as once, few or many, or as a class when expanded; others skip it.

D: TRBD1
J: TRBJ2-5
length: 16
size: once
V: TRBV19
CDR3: CASSRTGQASQETQYF
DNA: TGTGCCAGTAGTAGAACCGGACAGGCCAGCCAAGAGACCCAGTACTTC

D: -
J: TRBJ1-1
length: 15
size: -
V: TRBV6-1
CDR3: CASSEYWEEGTEAFF
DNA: TGTGCCAGCAGTGAATATTGGGAGGAGGGCACTGAAGCTTTCTTT

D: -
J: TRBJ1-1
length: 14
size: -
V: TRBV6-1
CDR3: CASVTRRWDTEAFF
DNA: TGTGCCAGCGTAACGAGGCGGTGGGACACTGAAGCTTTCTTT

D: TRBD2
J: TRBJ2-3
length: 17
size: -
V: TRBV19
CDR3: CASSRAGGVTSTDTQYF
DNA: TGTGCCAGTAGTAGGGCGGGGGGCGTTACTAGCACAGATACGCAGTATTTT

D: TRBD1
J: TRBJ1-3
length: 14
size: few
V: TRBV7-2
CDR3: CASRLGQGANTIYF
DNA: TGTGCCAGCAGACTGGGACAGGGGGCGAACACCATATATTTT

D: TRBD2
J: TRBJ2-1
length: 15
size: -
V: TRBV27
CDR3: CASSWSSGRSNEQFF
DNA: TGTGCCAGCAGTTGGAGTAGCGGGAGAAGTAATGAGCAGTTCTTC

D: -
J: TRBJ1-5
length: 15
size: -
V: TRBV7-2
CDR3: CASSLALDSNQPQHF
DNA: TGTGCCAGCAGCTTAGCGCTAGATAGCAATCAGCCCCAGCATTTT

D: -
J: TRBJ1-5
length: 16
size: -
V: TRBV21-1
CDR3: CANQGTGHYSNQPQHF
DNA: TGTGCCAACCAAGGGACAGGCCATTATAGCAATCAGCCCCAGCATTTT

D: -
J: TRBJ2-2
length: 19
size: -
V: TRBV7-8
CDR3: CASSSTAGAAHPNTGELFF
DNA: TGTGCCAGCAGCTCTACGGCGGGGGCAGCTCATCCGAACACCGGGGAGCTGTTTTTT

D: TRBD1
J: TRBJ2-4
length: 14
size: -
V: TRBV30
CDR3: CAWSRGQGVDIQYF
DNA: TGTGCCTGGAGTCGAGGACAGGGTGTAGACATTCAGTACTTC

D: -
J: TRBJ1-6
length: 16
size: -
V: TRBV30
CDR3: CAWSGRGRKLGSPLHF
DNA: TGTGCCTGGAGTGGCAGGGGACGAAAATTGGGTTCACCCCTCCACTTT

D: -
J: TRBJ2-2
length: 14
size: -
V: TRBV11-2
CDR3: CASSLFRMGGELFF
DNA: TGTGCCAGCAGCTTATTTCGAATGGGCGGGGAGCTGTTTTTT

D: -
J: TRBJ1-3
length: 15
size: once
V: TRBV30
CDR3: CAWSVGRGSGNTIYF
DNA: TGTGCCTGGAGTGTAGGAAGGGGTTCTGGAAACACCATATATTTT

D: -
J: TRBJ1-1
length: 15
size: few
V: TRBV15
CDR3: CATSRDIGWGVEAFF
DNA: TGTGCCACCAGCAGAGATATTGGGTGGGGAGTGGAAGCTTTCTTT

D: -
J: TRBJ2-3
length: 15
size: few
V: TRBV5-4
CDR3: CASSIPDGGADTQYF
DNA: TGTGCCAGCAGCATTCCGGACGGAGGGGCAGATACGCAGTATTTT

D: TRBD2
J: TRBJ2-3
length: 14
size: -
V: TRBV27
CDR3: CASSWTSSTDTQYF
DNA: TGTGCCAGCAGTTGGACTAGCAGCACAGATACGCAGTATTTT

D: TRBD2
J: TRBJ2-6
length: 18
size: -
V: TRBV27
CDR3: CASSLLLASSSGANVLTF
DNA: TGTGCCAGCAGTTTATTACTAGCGTCTTCCTCTGGGGCCAACGTCCTGACTTTC

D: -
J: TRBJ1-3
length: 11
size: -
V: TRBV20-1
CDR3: CIPPGGNTIYF
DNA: TGCATTCCGCCTGGGGGTAACACCATATATTTT

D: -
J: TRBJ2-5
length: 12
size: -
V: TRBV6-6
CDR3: CASSYSVETQYF
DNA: TGTGCCAGCAGTTACTCAGTGGAGACCCAGTACTTC

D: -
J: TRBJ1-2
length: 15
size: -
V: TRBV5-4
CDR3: CASSRTAGRSYGYTF
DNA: TGTGCCAGCAGCCGCACCGCGGGCCGATCCTATGGCTACACCTTC

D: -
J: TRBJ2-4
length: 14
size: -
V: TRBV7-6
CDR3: CASSPAGQGRIQYF
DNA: TGTGCCAGCAGCCCCGCAGGGCAGGGAAGAATTCAGTACTTC

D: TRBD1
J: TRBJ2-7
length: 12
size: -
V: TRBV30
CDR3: CAWDRGSYEQYF
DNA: TGTGCCTGGGACAGGGGCTCCTACGAGCAGTACTTC

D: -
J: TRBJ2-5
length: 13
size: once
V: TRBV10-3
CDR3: CAISVSAKETQYF
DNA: TGTGCCATCAGTGTCTCTGCGAAAGAGACCCAGTACTTC

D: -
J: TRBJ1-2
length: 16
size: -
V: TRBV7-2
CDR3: CASSLTLRAGAYGYTF
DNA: TGTGCCAGCAGCTTAACCTTAAGGGCAGGGGCTTATGGCTACACCTTC

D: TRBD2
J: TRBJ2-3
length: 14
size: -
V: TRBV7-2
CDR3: CASSYGTRPDTQYF
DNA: TGTGCCAGCAGCTATGGGACTAGGCCAGATACGCAGTATTTT

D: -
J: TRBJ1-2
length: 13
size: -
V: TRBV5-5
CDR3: CASSFEGNYGYTF
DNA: TGTGCCAGCAGCTTTGAAGGGAACTATGGCTACACCTTC

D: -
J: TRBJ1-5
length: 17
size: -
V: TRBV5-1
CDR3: CASSLAYLGTYNQPQHF
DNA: TGCGCCAGCAGCTTGGCGTACCTAGGTACCTACAATCAGCCCCAGCATTTT

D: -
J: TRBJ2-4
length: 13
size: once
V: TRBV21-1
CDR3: CATPRTGPYIQYF
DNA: TGTGCCACTCCGAGGACAGGCCCCTACATTCAGTACTTC

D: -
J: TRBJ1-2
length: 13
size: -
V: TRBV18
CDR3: CASSPPAGPGYTF
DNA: TGTGCCAGCTCCCCGCCCGCAGGGCCCGGCTACACCTTC

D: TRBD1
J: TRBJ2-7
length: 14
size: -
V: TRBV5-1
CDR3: CASRGQGSSYEQYF
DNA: TGCGCCAGCAGGGGACAGGGGAGCTCCTACGAGCAGTACTTC

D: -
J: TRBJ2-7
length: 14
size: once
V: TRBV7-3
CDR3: CASSLNGYTYEQYF
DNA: TGTGCCAGCAGCTTAAACGGCTATACCTACGAGCAGTACTTC

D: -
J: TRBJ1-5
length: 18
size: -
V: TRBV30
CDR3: CAWSPPLGKGGGNQPQHF
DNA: TGTGCCTGGAGTCCCCCTTTGGGGAAGGGAGGAGGCAATCAGCCCCAGCATTTT

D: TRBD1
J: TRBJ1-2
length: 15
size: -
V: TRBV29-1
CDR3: CSAGGTENGNYGYTF
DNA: TGCAGCGCCGGAGGGACAGAAAACGGGAACTATGGCTACACCTTC

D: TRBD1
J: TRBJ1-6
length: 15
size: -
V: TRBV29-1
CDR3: CSVPDRVEYNSPLHF
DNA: TGCAGCGTCCCAGACAGGGTTGAATATAATTCACCCCTCCACTTT

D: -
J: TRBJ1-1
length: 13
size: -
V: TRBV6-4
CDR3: CASSDKGTTEAFF
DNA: TGTGCCAGCAGTGACAAGGGGACCACTGAAGCTTTCTTT

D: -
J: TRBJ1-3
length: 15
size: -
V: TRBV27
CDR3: CASSPLGGSGNTIYF
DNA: TGTGCCAGCAGCCCTCTGGGGGGGTCTGGAAACACCATATATTTT

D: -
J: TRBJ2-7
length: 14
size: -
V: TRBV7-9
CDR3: CASSHSGPYYEQYF
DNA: TGTGCCAGCAGCCACTCGGGACCCTATTACGAGCAGTACTTC

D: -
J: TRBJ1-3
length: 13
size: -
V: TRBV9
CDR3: CASSVTSGNTIYF
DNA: TGTGCCAGCAGCGTCACATCTGGAAACACCATATATTTT

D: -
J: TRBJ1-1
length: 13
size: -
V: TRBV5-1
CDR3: CASSLAVASQAFF
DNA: TGCGCCAGCAGCTTGGCCGTGGCCAGCCAAGCTTTCTTT

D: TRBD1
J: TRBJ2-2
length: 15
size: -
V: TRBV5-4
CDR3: CASSTGGSSTGELFF
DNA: TGTGCCAGCAGCACAGGGGGCAGTAGCACCGGGGAGCTGTTTTTT

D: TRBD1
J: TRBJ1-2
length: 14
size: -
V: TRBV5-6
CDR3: CASTRDSYFYGYTF
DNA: TGTGCCAGCACCCGGGACAGTTATTTTTATGGCTACACCTTC

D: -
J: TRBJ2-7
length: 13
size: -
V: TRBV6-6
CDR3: CASTPGSSYEQYF
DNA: TGTGCCAGCACCCCAGGGAGCTCCTACGAGCAGTACTTC

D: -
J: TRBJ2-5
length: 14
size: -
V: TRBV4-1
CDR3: CASSQERLWETQYF
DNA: TGCGCCAGCAGCCAAGAGAGACTCTGGGAGACCCAGTACTTC